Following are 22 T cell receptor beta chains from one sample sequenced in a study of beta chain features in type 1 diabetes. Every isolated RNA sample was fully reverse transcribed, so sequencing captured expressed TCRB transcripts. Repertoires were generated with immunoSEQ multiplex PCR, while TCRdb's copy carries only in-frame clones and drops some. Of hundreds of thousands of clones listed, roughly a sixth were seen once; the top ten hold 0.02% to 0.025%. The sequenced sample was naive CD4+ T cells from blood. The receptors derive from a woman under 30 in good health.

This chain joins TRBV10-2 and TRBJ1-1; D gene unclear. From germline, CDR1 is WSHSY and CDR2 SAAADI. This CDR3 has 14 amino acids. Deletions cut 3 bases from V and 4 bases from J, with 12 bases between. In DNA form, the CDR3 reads TGCGCCAGCAGTGATCTACTCAGAACCACTGAAGCTTTCTTT. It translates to CASSDLLRTTEAFF.

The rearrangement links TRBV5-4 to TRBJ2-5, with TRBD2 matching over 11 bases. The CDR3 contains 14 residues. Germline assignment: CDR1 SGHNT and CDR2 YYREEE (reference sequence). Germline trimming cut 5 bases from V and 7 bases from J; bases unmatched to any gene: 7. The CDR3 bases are TGTGCCAGCAGGTTAGCGGGAGGGCGTTCGACCCAGTACTTC. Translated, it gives CASRLAGGRSTQYF.

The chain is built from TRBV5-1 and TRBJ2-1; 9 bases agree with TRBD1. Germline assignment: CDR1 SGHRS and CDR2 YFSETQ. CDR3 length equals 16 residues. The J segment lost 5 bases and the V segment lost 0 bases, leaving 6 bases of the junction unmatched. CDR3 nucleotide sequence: TGCGCCAGCAGCTTGGGACCGGGACAGGGAAACAATGAGCAGTTCTTC. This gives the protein CASSLGPGQGNNEQFF. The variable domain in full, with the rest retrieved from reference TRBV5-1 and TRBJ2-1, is KAGVTQTPRYLIKTRGQQVTLSCSPISGHRSVSWYQQTPGQGLQFLFEYFSETQRNKGNFPGRFSGRQFSNSRSEMNVSTLELGDSALYLCASSLGPGQGNNEQFFGPGTRLTVL.

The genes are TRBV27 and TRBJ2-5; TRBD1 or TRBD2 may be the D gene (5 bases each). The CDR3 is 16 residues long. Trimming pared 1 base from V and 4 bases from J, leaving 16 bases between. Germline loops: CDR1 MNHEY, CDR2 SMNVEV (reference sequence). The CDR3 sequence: CASSLLATQRGETQYF. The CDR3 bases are TGTGCCAGCAGTTTATTAGCGACGCAGAGGGGAGAGACCCAGTACTTC.

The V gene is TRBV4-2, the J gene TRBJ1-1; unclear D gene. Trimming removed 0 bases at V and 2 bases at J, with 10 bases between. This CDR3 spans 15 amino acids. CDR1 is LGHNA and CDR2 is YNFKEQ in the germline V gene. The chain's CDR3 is CASSQDPVDNTEAFF. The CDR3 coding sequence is TGTGCCAGCAGCCAAGACCCCGTGGATAACACTGAAGCTTTCTTT.

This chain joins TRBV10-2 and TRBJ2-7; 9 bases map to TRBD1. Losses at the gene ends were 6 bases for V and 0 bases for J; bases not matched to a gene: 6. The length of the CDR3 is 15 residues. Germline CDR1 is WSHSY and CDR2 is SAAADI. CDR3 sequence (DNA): TGCGCCAGCAGAGGGACAGGGAAGCCCTCCTACGAGCAGTACTTC. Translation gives CASRGTGKPSYEQYF.

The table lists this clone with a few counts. In DNA, the CDR3 is TGTGCCAGCTCAACAGGGACAGGCAGCCAAGAGACCCAGTACTTC. Its protein product is CASSTGTGSQETQYF. The genes are TRBV18 and TRBJ2-5, with 8 positions matching TRBD1. The CDR3 length is 15 residues. CDR1 is KGHSH and CDR2 is LQKENI in the germline V gene. Unmatched junction bases numbered 6, after V lost 5 bases and J lost 1 base.

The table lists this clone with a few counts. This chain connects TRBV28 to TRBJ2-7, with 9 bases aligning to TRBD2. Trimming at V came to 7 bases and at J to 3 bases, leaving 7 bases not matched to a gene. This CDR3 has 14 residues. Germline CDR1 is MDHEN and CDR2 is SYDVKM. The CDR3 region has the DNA TGTGCCAGCACCTTGGGACTAGCAGGCTACGAGCAGTACTTC. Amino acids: CASTLGLAGYEQYF.

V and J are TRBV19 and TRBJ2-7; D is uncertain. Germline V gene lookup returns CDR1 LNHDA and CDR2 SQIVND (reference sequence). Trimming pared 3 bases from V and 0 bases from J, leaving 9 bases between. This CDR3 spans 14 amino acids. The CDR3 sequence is CASSIAEGSYEQYF. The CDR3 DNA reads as TGTGCCAGTAGTATCGCCGAAGGCTCCTACGAGCAGTACTTC.

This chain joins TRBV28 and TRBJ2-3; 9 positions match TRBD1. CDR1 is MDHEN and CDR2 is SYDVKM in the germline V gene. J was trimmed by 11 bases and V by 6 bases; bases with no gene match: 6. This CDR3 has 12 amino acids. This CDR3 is CASSQPGQGQYF. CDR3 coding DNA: TGTGCCAGCAGCCAACCGGGACAGGGGCAGTATTTT.

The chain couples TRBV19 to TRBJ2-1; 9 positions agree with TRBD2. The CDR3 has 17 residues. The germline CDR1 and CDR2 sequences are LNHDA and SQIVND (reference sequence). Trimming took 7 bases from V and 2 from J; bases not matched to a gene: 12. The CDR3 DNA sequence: TGTGCCAGTAACAAGGCCCCGGGACTAGCAACCTACAATGAGCAGTTCTTC. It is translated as CASNKAPGLATYNEQFF.

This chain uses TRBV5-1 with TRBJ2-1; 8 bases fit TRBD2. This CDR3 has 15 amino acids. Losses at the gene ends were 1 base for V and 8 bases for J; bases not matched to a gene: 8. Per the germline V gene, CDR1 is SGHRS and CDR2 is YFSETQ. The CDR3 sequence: CASSLSSGSFYEQFF. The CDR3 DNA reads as TGCGCCAGCAGCTTGTCGAGCGGGAGTTTTTATGAGCAGTTCTTC.

CDR3 protein: CASSYSDFSAKNIQYF. As DNA, the CDR3 is TGTGCCAGCAGCTACAGCGATTTTTCGGCCAAAAACATTCAGTACTTC. The rearrangement joins TRBV28 to TRBJ2-4; D remains unclear. The CDR3 totals 16 residues. V lost 6 bases to trimming and J lost 1 base, with 16 bases between them. Germline CDR1 MDHEN, CDR2 SYDVKM.

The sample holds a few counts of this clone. The CDR3 is CASSRSAGPSYEQYF. CDR3 DNA: TGTGCCAGCAGTCGTTCCGCGGGTCCTTCCTACGAGCAGTACTTC. V is TRBV6-6 and J is TRBJ2-7, with TRBD2 as a possible D gene (5 bases). Trimming shortened V by 5 bases and J by 1 base, and 15 bases separated the two germline ends. Per the germline V gene, CDR1 is MNHNY and CDR2 is SVGAGI (reference sequence). CDR3 length: 15 amino acids.

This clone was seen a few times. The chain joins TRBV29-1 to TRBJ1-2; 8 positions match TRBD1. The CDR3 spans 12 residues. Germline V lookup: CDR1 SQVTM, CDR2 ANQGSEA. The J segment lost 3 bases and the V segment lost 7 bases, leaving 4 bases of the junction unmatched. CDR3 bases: TGCAGCGCAGAGGACAGGGACTATGGCTACACCTTC. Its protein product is CSAEDRDYGYTF.

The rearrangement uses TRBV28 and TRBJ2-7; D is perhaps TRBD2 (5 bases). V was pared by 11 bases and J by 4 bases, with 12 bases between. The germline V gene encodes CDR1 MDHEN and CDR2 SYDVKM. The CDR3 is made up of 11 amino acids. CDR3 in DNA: TGTGCCTCGGGAATCCCATACGAGCAGTACTTC. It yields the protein CASGIPYEQYF.

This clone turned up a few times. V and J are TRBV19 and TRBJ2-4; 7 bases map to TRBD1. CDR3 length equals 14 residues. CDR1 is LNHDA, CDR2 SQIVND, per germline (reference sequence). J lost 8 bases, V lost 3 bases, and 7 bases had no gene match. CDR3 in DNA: TGTGCCAGTAGTATCGGACAGGTGGGGGACATTCAGTACTTC. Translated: CASSIGQVGDIQYF.

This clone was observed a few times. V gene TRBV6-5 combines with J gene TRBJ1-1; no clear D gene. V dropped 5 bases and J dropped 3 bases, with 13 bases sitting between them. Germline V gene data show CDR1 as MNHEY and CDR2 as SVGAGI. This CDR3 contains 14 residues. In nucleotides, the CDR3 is TGTGCCAGCAGTACGTGGTTAGGGCACACTGAAGCTTTCTTT. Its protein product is CASSTWLGHTEAFF.

CDR3 amino acids: CASSLDSWNTEAFF. The DNA of the CDR3 is TGCGCCAGCAGCCTGGACTCTTGGAACACTGAAGCTTTCTTT. This rearrangement joins TRBV5-1 to TRBJ1-1, with no clear D. Germline-derived CDR1 and CDR2 are SGHRS and YFSETQ. The CDR3 consists of 14 residues. Trimming cost V 4 bases and J 1 base, with 11 bases left between them.

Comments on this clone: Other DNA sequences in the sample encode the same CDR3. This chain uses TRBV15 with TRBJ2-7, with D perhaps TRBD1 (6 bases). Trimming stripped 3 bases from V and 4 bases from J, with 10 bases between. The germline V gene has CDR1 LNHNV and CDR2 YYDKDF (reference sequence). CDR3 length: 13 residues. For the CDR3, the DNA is TGTGCCACCAGCAGGGACAGAAATTACGAGCAGTACTTC. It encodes CATSRDRNYEQYF.

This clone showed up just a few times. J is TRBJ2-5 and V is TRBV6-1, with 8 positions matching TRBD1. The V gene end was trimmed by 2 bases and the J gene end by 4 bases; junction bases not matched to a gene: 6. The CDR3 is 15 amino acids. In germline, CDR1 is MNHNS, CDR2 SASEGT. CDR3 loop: CASSESWTGLETQYF. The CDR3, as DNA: TGTGCCAGCAGTGAAAGTTGGACAGGGCTAGAGACCCAGTACTTC.

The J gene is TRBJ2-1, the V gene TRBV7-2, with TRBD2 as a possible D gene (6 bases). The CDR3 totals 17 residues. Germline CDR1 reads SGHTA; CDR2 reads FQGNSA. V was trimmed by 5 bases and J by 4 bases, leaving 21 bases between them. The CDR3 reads CASSDRRGISSYNEQFF. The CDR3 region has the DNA TGTGCCAGCAGCGACCGCCGGGGGATAAGTTCATACAATGAGCAGTTCTTC.